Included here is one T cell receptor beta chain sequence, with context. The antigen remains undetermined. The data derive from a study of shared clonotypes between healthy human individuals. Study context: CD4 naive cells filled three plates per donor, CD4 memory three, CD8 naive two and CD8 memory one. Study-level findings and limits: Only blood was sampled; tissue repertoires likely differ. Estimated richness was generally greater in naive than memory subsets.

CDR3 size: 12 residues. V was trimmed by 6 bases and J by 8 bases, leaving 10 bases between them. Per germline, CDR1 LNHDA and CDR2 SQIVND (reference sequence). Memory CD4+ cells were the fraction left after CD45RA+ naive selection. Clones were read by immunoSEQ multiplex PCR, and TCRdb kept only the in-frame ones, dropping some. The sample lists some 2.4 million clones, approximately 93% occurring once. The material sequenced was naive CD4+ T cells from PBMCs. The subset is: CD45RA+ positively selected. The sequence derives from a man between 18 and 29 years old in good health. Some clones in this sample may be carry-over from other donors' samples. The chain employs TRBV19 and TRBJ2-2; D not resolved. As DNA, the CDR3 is TGTGCCAGTAGGTTCGGTGTTGGGGAGCTGTTTTTT. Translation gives CASRFGVGELFF.